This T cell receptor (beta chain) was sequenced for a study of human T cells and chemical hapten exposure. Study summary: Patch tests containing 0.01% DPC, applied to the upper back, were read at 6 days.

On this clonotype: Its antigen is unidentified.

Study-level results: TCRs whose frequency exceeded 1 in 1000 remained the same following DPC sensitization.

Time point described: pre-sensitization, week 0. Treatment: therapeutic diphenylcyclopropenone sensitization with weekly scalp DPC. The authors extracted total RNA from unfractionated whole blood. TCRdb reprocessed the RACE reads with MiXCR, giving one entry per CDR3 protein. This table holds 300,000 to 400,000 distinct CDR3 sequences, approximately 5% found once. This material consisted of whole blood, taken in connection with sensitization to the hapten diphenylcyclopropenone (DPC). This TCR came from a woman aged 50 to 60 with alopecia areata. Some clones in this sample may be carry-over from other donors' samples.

CDR3 amino acids: CSAPAGGNSGANVLTF. Here the CDR3 DNA reads TGCAGTGCCCCCGCGGGGGGGAACTCTGGGGCCAACGTCCTGACTTTC. The gene calls are TRBV20-1 and TRBJ2-6; 9 nucleotides align to TRBD2. The CDR3 is made up of 16 amino acids. Trimming took 6 bases from V and 0 from J; bases not matched to a gene: 6. In germline, CDR1 is DFQATT, CDR2 SNEGSKA (reference sequence).